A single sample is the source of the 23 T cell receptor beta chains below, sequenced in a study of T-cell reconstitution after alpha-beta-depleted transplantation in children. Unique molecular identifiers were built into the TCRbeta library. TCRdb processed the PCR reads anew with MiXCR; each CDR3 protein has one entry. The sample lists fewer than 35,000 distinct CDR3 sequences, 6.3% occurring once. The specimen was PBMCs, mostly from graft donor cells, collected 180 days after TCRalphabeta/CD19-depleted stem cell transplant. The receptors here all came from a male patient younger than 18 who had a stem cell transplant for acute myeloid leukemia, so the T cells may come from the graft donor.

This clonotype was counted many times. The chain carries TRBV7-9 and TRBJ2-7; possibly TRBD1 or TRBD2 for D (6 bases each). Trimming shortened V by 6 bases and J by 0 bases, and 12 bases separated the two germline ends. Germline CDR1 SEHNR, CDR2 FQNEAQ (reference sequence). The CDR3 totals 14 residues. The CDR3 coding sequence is TGTGCCAGCAGGGAGACGGGGGCCTCCTACGAGCAGTACTTC. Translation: CASRETGASYEQYF. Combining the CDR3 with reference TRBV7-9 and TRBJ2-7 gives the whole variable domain DTGVSQNPRHKITKRGQNVTFRCDPISEHNRLYWYRQTLGQGPEFLTYFQNEAQLEKSRLLSDRFSAERPKGSFSTLEIQRTEQGDSAMYLCASRETGASYEQYFGPGTRLTVT.

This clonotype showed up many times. CDR3 residues: CASSFLDEQYF. The CDR3 DNA is TGTGCCAGCAGTTTTCTGGACGAGCAGTACTTC. The chain has TRBV27 and TRBJ2-7; unclear D gene. With 3 bases removed from V and 5 bases from J, the gap between germline ends came to 5 bases. This CDR3 region has 11 residues. Germline V gene lookup returns CDR1 MNHEY and CDR2 SMNVEV (reference sequence).

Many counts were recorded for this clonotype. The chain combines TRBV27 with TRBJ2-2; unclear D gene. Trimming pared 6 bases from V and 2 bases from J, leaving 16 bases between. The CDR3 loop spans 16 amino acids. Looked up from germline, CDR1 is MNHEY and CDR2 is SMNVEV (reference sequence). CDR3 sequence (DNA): TGTGCCAGCAGCCGACCTACCCTCACTAACACCGGGGAGCTGTTTTTT. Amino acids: CASSRPTLTNTGELFF.

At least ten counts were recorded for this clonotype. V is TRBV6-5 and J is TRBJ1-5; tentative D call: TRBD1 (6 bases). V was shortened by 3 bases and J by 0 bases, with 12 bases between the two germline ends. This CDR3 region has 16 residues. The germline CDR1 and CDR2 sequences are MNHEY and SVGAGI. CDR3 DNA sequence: TGTGCCAGCAGTTATGGGGGCAGCAATAGCAATCAGCCCCAGCATTTT. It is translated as CASSYGGSNSNQPQHF.

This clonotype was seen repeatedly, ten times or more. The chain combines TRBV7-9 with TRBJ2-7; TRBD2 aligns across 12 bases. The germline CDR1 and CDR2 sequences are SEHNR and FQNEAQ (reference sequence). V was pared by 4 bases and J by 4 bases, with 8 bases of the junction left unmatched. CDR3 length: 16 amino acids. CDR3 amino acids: CASSWWTSGVTYEQYF. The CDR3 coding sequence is TGTGCCAGCAGCTGGTGGACTAGCGGGGTGACTTACGAGCAGTACTTC.

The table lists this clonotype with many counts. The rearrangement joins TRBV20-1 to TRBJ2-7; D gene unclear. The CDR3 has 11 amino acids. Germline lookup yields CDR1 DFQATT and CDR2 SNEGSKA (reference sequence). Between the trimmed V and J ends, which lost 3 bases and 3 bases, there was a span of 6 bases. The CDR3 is CSASDLYEQYF. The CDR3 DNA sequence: TGCAGTGCTAGCGACCTCTACGAGCAGTACTTC.

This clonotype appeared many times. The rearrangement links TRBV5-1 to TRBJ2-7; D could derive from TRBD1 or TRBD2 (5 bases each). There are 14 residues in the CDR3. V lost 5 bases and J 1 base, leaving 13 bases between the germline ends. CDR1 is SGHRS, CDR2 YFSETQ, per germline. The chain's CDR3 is CASRVGTASYEQYF. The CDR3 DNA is TGCGCCAGCAGGGTAGGGACGGCGTCCTACGAGCAGTACTTC.

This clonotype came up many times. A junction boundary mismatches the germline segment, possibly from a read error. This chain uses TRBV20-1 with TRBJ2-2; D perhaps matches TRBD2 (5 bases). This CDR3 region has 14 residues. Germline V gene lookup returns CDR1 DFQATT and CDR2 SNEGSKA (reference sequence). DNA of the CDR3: TGCAGTGCTAGGGGATCGGGGAACACCGGGCAGCTGTTTTTT. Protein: CSARGSGNTGQLFF.

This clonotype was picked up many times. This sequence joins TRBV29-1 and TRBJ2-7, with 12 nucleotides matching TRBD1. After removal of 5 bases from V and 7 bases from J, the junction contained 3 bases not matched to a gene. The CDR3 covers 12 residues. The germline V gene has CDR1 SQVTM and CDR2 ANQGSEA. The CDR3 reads CSVRDRGREQYF. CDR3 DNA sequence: TGCAGCGTTCGGGACAGGGGGCGTGAGCAGTACTTC.

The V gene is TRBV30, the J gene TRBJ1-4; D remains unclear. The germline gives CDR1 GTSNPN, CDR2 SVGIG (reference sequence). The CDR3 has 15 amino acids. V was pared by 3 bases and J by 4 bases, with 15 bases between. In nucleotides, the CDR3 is TGTGCCTGGAGCCAGGCGGCCGTACGTAATGAAAAACTGTTTTTT. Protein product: CAWSQAAVRNEKLFF.

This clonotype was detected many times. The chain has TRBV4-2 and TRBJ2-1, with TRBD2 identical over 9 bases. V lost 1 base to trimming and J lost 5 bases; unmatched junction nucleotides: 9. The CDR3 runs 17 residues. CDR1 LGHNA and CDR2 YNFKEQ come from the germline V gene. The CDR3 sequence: CASSQANAGGIHNEQFF. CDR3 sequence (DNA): TGTGCCAGCAGCCAAGCCAATGCGGGAGGGATCCACAATGAGCAGTTCTTC.

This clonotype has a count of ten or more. The CDR3 sequence: CASSVGAGGRTGELFF. The CDR3 DNA sequence: TGTGCCAGCAGCGTAGGGGCGGGAGGGAGGACCGGGGAGCTGTTTTTT. The chain couples TRBV9 to TRBJ2-2; the match to TRBD2 covers 9 bases. The germline V gene encodes CDR1 SGDLS and CDR2 YYNGEE. Trimming at V came to 0 bases and at J to 5 bases, leaving 5 bases not matched to a gene. The CDR3 consists of 16 residues.

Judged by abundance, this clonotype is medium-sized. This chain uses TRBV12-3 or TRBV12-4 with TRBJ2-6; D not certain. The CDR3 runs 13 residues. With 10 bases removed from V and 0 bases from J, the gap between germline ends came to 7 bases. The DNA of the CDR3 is TGTGCCACCAGAAACTCTGGGGCCAACGTCCTGACTTTC. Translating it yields CATRNSGANVLTF.

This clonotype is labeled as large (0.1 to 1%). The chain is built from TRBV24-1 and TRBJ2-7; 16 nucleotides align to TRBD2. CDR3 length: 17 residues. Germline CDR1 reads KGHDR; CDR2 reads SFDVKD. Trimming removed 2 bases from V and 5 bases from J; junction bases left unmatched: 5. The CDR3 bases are TGTGCCACCAGTGATTCGGGACTAGCGGGAGGGCCGGACGAGCAGTACTTC. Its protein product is CATSDSGLAGGPDEQYF.

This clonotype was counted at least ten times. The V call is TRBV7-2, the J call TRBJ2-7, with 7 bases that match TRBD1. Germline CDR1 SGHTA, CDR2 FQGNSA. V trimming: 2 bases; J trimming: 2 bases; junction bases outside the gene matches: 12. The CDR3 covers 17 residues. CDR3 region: CASSLRTSGTATYEQYF. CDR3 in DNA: TGTGCCAGCAGCTTAAGAACTTCCGGGACAGCAACCTACGAGCAGTACTTC.

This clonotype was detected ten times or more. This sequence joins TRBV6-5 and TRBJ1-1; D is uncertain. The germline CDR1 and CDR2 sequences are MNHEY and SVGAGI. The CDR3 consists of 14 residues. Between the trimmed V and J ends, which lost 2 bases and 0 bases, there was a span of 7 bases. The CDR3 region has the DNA TGTGCCAGCAGTTACGATGTGGTGAACACTGAAGCTTTCTTT. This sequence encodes CASSYDVVNTEAFF.

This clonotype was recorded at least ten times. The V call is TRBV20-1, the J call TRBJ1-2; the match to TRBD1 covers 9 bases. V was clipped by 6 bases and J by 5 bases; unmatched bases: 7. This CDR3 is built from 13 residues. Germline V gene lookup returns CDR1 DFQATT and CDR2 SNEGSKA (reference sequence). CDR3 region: CSALGQGYYGYTF. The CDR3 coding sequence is TGCAGTGCCCTGGGACAGGGATATTATGGCTACACCTTC.

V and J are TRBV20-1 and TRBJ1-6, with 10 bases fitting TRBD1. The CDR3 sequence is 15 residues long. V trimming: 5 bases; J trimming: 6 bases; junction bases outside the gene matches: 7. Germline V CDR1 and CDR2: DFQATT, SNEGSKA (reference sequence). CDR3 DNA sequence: TGCAGTGCTTCCCGGGACAGGGGCCCTAATTCACCCCTCCACTTT. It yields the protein CSASRDRGPNSPLHF.

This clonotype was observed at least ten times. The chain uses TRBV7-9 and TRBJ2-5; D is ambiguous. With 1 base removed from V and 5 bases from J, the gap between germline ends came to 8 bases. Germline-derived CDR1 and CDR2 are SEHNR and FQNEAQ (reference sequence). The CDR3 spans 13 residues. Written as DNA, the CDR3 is TGTGCCAGCAGCTTAGGTCCAGATGAGACCCAGTACTTC. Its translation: CASSLGPDETQYF.

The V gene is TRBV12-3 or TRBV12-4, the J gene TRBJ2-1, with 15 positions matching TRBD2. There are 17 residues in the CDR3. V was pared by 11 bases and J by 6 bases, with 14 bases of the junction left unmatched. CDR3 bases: TGTGCCCTCAGTTTAGTGGGACTAGCGGGAGGACGCAATGAGCAGTTCTTC. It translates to CALSLVGLAGGRNEQFF.

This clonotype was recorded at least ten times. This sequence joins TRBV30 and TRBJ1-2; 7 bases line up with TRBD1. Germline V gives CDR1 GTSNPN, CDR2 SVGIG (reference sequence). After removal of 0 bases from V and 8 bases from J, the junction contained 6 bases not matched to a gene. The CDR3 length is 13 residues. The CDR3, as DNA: TGTGCCTGGAGTGTAGGGACAGCGGGCGGCTACACCTTC. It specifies CAWSVGTAGGYTF.

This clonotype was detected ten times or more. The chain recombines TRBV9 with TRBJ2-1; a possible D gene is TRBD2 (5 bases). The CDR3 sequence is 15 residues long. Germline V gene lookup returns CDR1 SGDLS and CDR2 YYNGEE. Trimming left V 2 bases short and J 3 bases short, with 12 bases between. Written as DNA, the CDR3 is TGTGCCAGCAGCGTGGGAGCGGTGGTCTACAATGAGCAGTTCTTC. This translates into CASSVGAVVYNEQFF.

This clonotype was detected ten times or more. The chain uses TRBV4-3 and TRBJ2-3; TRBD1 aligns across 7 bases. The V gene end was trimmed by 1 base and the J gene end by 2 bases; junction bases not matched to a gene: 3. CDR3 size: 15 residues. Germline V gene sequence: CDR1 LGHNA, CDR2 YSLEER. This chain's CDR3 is CASSQARGPTDTQYF. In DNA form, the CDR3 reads TGCGCCAGCAGCCAAGCTAGGGGGCCCACAGATACGCAGTATTTT.